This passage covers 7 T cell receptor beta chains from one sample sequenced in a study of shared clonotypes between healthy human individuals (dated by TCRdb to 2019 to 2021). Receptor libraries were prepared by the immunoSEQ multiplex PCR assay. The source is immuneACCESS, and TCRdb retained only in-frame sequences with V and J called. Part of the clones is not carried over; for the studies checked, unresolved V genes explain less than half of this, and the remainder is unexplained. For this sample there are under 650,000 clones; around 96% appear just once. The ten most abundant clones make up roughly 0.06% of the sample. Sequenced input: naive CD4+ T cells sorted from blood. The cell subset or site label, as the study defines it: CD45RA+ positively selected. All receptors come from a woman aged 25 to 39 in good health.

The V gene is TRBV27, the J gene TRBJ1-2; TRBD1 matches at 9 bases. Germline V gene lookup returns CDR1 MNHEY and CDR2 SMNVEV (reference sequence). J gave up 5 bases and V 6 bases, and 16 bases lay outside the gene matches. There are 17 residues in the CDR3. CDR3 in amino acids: CASSPGPRTGAHYGYTF. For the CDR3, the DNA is TGTGCCAGCAGCCCTGGACCGAGGACAGGGGCTCATTATGGCTACACCTTC.

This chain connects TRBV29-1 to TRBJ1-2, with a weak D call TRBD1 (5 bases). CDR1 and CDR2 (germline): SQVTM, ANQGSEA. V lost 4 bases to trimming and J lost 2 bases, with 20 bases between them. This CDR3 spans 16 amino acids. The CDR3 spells CSVVSRPGRDNYGYTF. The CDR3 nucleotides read TGCAGCGTTGTCTCCCGTCCAGGGAGAGACAACTATGGCTACACCTTC.

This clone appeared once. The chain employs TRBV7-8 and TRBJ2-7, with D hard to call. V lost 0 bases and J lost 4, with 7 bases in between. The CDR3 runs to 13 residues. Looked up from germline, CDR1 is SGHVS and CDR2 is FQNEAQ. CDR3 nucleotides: TGTGCCAGCAGCTTAGCGTTCGAATACGAGCAGTACTTC. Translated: CASSLAFEYEQYF.

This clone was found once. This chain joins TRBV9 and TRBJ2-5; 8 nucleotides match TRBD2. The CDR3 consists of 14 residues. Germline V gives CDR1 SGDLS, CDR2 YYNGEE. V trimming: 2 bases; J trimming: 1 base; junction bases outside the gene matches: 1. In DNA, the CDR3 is TGTGCCAGCAGCGTCACTAGCGGCCAAGAGACCCAGTACTTC. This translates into CASSVTSGQETQYF.

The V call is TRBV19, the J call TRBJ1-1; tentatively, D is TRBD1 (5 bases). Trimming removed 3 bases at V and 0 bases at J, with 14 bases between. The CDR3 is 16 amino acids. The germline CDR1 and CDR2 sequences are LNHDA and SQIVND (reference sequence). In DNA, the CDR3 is TGTGCCAGTAGTATCTTCCGGGACGGAGTGAACACTGAAGCTTTCTTT. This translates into CASSIFRDGVNTEAFF.

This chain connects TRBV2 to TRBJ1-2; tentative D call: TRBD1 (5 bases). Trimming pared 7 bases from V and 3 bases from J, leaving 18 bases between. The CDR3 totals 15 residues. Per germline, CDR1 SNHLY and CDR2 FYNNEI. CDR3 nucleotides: TGTGCCAGCAAAAAAGGACACGCGCCGTACTATGGCTACACCTTC. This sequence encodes CASKKGHAPYYGYTF.

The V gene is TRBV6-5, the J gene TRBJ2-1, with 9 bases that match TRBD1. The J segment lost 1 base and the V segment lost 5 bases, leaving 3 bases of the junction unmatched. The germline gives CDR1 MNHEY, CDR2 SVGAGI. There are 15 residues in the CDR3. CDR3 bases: TGTGCCAGCAGTGCGACAGGGGGTTCCTACAATGAGCAGTTCTTC. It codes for CASSATGGSYNEQFF.